A selection of T cell receptor beta chains follows, all from one sample in a study of T cell responses to AZD1222 COVID-19 vaccine. Libraries were prepared by immunoSEQ multiplex PCR; TCRdb keeps only in-frame clonotypes and omits some of them. The sample yields roughly 100,000 clones, approximately 93% seen once. Sample: peripheral blood, taken on day 0 of AZD1222 vaccination. These TCRs come from an adult in good health. The CDR3 runs from the conserved cysteine through the conserved F or W. A D gene is named only where the DNA matches it firmly. Clone size appears in some rows only: once, few, many, or a class for an expanded clone.

TRBJ2-5,TRBV15,NA,TRBD2,TGTGCCACCAGCAGAGGACCTAGCGGGATGCAAGAGACCCAGTACTTC,CATSRGPSGMQETQYF
TRBJ1-2,TRBV9,NA,NA,TGTGCCAGCAGCGCGACATATTCAGATGGCTACACCTTC,CASSATYSDGYTF
TRBJ2-1,TRBV7-9,NA,TRBD2,TGTGCCAGCAGCTTAGGGGCGGGAGGGCCCTACAATGAGCAGTTCTTC,CASSLGAGGPYNEQFF
TRBJ1-1,TRBV4-1,NA,NA,TGCGCCAGCAGCCAAGATCTTCGGCCGAACACTGAAGCTTTCTTT,CASSQDLRPNTEAFF
TRBJ2-6,TRBV7-5,NA,NA,TGTGCCAGAAGCCCTCGGGCCTCTGGGGCCAACGTCCTGACTTTC,CARSPRASGANVLTF
TRBJ1-3,TRBV5-1,NA,TRBD1,TGCGCCAGCAGCTCCGACAGGGGTGGAAACACCATATATTTT,CASSSDRGGNTIYF
TRBJ1-1,TRBV5-1,NA,TRBD1,TGCGCCAGCAAGGGGGCAGGGAACACTGAAGCTTTCTTT,CASKGAGNTEAFF
TRBJ2-1,TRBV12-3/TRBV12-4,NA,NA,TGTGCCAGCAGTTTCTCAAACAATGAGCAGTTCTTC,CASSFSNNEQFF
TRBJ2-5,TRBV5-4,NA,NA,TGTGCCAGCAGCTTGCACGGGGCGCCGGAGACCCAGTACTTC,CASSLHGAPETQYF
TRBJ2-5,TRBV24-1,NA,NA,TGTGCCACCAGTGATGCTTTGGACACAGAGACCCAGTACTTC,CATSDALDTETQYF
TRBJ2-7,TRBV30,NA,NA,TGTGCCTGGAGTTCTAGCGCCTACGAGCAGTACTTC,CAWSSSAYEQYF
TRBJ2-1,TRBV28,NA,TRBD2,TGTGCCAGCAGTTTACCCGGAGCGGGAATTGAGCAGTTCTTC,CASSLPGAGIEQFF
TRBJ1-2,TRBV11-2,NA,NA,TGTGCCAGCAGCCGGGGGGACTATGGCTACACCTTC,CASSRGDYGYTF
TRBJ2-1,TRBV4-1,NA,NA,TGCGCCAGCAGCCAAGAAGGGGCACAAAACAATGAGCAGTTCTTC,CASSQEGAQNNEQFF
TRBJ1-5,TRBV7-9,NA,NA,TGTGCCAGCAGCCATGCCTTCCCCCTTGGCAATCAGCCCCAGCATTTT,CASSHAFPLGNQPQHF
TRBJ1-1,TRBV19,NA,NA,TGTGCCAGTAGGCACCAGAACACTGAAGCTTTCTTT,CASRHQNTEAFF
TRBJ2-1,TRBV5-5,NA,NA,TGTGCCAGCAGCTTGGCTAGCCCCGTATATGAGCAGTTCTTC,CASSLASPVYEQFF
TRBJ1-2,TRBV2,NA,NA,TGTGCCAGCTGGGGGGGCTTCTGGGGCTACACCTTC,CASWGGFWGYTF
TRBJ2-5,TRBV18,NA,NA,TGTGCCAGCTCACCAAGGGAAGAGACCCAGTACTTC,CASSPREETQYF
TRBJ2-1,TRBV5-6,NA,TRBD2,TGTGCCAGCAGCTTGGTGTCGGCTAGCGGGAGGGAGGAGCAGTTCTTC,CASSLVSASGREEQFF
TRBJ1-2,TRBV25-1,NA,NA,TGTGCCAGCAGTGAATTCCGGGACGGCCTTTTGAAGGGCTACACCTTC,CASSEFRDGLLKGYTF
TRBJ2-1,TRBV7-9,NA,TRBD2,TGTGCCAGCAGCTTAGAGGCGACTAGCGGGAGTTACAATGAGCAGTTCTTC,CASSLEATSGSYNEQFF
TRBJ1-4,TRBV5-1,NA,TRBD1,TGCGCCAGCAGCAGGGGACAGGGTACTAATGAAAAACTGTTTTTT,CASSRGQGTNEKLFF
TRBJ1-1,TRBV19,NA,TRBD1,TGTGCCAGTAGGGGTAGGACAGGGGGATTTACTGAAGCTTTCTTT,CASRGRTGGFTEAFF
TRBJ2-1,TRBV18,NA,TRBD2,TGTGCCAGCTCACTTCGGACTAGCGGGGACGATGAGCAGTTCTTC,CASSLRTSGDDEQFF
TRBJ2-1,TRBV3-1/TRBV3-2,NA,NA,TGTGCCAGCAGCCAAGATACGGGTTACACCTACAATGAGCAGTTCTTC,CASSQDTGYTYNEQFF
TRBJ2-2,TRBV7-3,NA,NA,TGTGCCAGCAGCTTATTTGCCGGGGAGCTGTTTTTT,CASSLFAGELFF
TRBJ2-3,TRBV2,NA,TRBD2,TGTGCCAGCAACTTGGGTGTAGCGGGAGGAACAGATACGCAGTATTTT,CASNLGVAGGTDTQYF
TRBJ2-1,TRBV19,NA,NA,TGTGCCAGTAGTGTACGGAGGTCAGACGTTTACAATGAGCAGTTCTTC,CASSVRRSDVYNEQFF
TRBJ2-7,TRBV18,NA,TRBD1,TGTGCCAGCTCACCATCGGGGACAGGGTCCTACGAGCAGTACTTC,CASSPSGTGSYEQYF
TRBJ1-4,TRBV25-1,NA,TRBD1,TGTGCCAGCACTGACAGGGCCAACGATGAAAAACTGTTTTTT,CASTDRANDEKLFF
TRBJ1-2,TRBV7-9,NA,NA,TGTGCCAGCAGGCCCTCGTACTTGGACTATGGCTACACCTTC,CASRPSYLDYGYTF
TRBJ2-3,TRBV5-4,NA,TRBD2,TGTGCCAGCAGCTTGGGGCTAGCGGGAACTAGCACAGATACGCAGTATTTT,CASSLGLAGTSTDTQYF
TRBJ2-5,TRBV13,NA,TRBD2,TGTGCCAGCAGCTTCCGGCTAGCGGGAGGTGAAAAAGAGACCCAGTACTTC,CASSFRLAGGEKETQYF
TRBJ2-3,TRBV5-1,NA,NA,TGCGCCAGCAGCCCGGAACTACGGGTGACCACAGATACGCAGTATTTT,CASSPELRVTTDTQYF
TRBJ1-1,TRBV11-1,NA,TRBD1,TGTGCCAGCAGCTTAGTGGGACAGGGTACCACTGAAGCTTTCTTT,CASSLVGQGTTEAFF
TRBJ1-3,TRBV30,NA,NA,TGTGCCTGGGAACAGGGCTCTGGAAACACCATATATTTT,CAWEQGSGNTIYF
TRBJ2-3,TRBV5-4,once,TRBD2,TGTGCCAGCAGCACGGGAGGGGAAACTAGCACAGATACGCAGTATTTT,CASSTGGETSTDTQYF
TRBJ1-2,TRBV7-9,NA,TRBD1,TGTGCCAGCAGCTTAGAGGGGGACAGAGCTAACTATGGCTACACCTTC,CASSLEGDRANYGYTF
TRBJ1-1,TRBV5-6,NA,TRBD1,TGTGCCAGCAGCTGGGGGACAGGGCGCACTGAAGCTTTCTTT,CASSWGTGRTEAFF
TRBJ1-6,TRBV19,NA,NA,TGTGCCAGTAGTATACTACAGACGGGACCCCTCCACTTT,CASSILQTGPLHF
TRBJ2-7,TRBV28,NA,TRBD2,TGTGCCAGCAGTTGGCCCAGCGGGGTCTCCTACGAGCAGTACTTC,CASSWPSGVSYEQYF
TRBJ2-7,TRBV7-9,NA,NA,TGTGCCAGCAGCCCGGACAGATTTCAGGGGCGGCTCTACGAGCAGTACTTC,CASSPDRFQGRLYEQYF
TRBJ2-7,TRBV5-1,once,TRBD1,TGCGCCAGCAGCTTCTCGGGACAGGGGGTCGAGCAGTACTTC,CASSFSGQGVEQYF
TRBJ1-1,TRBV5-1,NA,NA,TGCGCCAGCGGGGACCTTAAACAGGGAAGCCCTGAAGCTTTCTTT,CASGDLKQGSPEAFF
TRBJ1-2,TRBV4-2,NA,TRBD1,TGTGCCAGCAGCCAAGACGACAGGGGGAACTATGGCTACACCTTC,CASSQDDRGNYGYTF
TRBJ2-1,TRBV7-2,NA,TRBD1,TGTGCCAGCAGCTGGGGGACAGGGGAAAAGTTCTTC,CASSWGTGEKFF
TRBJ1-3,TRBV4-2,NA,TRBD1,TGTGCCAGCAGCCAACCGGTACAGGGGGCGGCTGGAAACACCATATATTTT,CASSQPVQGAAGNTIYF
TRBJ1-3,TRBV30,NA,NA,TGTGCCTGGACCAAACGGGGCGATACTGGAAACACCATATATTTT,CAWTKRGDTGNTIYF
TRBJ1-5,TRBV4-1,NA,NA,TGCGCCAGCAGCCAAGTGGCGTTGGGGCCCCAGCATTTT,CASSQVALGPQHF
TRBJ2-1,TRBV9,NA,TRBD2,TGTGCCAGCAGCGTAGCTGCGGGGGATGAGCAGTTCTTC,CASSVAAGDEQFF
TRBJ1-2,TRBV18,NA,NA,TGTGCCAGCTCACCAGGTTTTCGGTATGGCTACACCTTC,CASSPGFRYGYTF
TRBJ1-1,TRBV30,once,TRBD1,TGTGCCTGGACAGGGGGATACACTGAAGCTTTCTTT,CAWTGGYTEAFF